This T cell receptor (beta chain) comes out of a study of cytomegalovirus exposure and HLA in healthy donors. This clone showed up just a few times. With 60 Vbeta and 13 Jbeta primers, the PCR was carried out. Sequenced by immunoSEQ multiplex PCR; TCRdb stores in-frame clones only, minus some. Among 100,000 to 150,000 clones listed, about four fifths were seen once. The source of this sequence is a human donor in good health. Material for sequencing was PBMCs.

For the CDR3, the DNA is TGTGCCAGCAGCGTGGGGGCTACGAACACTGAAGCTTTCTTT. Encoded protein: CASSVGATNTEAFF. The V and J genes are TRBV5-4 and TRBJ1-1, with D perhaps TRBD1 (6 bases). V lost 4 bases and J lost 1, with 11 bases in between. CDR3 length equals 14 residues. Germline V gene sequence: CDR1 SGHNT, CDR2 YYREEE (reference sequence).